This entry concerns a single TCR beta chain. Antigen specificity is unknown. These data belong to a study of cytomegalovirus exposure and HLA in healthy donors. The study's findings and limits: Reportedly, fewer N-insertions than the approximately 610-donor mean appeared in an Asian-associated ancestry cluster in a later analysis.

The PCR had 60 Vbeta and 13 Jbeta primers. Using immunoSEQ multiplex PCR, the repertoire was profiled, and TCRdb retains in-frame clones only, with some absent. The table has about 130,000 clones, approximately 85% seen once. The germline V gene encodes CDR1 LGHNA and CDR2 YNFKEQ. J was trimmed by 1 base and V by 1 base; bases with no gene match: 6. The length of the CDR3 is 16 residues. The chain uses TRBV4-2 and TRBJ1-1, with TRBD1 matching 7 bases. The origin of this receptor is a boy younger than 18 in good health and CMV-seronegative. The specimen sequenced was PBMCs. The CDR3 reads CASSQAEGAENTEAFF. In nucleotides, the CDR3 is TGTGCCAGCAGCCAAGCTGAGGGGGCGGAGAACACTGAAGCTTTCTTT.